This TCR beta chain was captured by sequencing in a study of T-cell memory formation after mild COVID-19. As for this clonotype: Its antigen is not identified.

The V gene's germline CDR1 is SGHAT and CDR2 FQNNGV. V was shortened by 8 bases and J by 8 bases, with 9 bases between the two germline ends. This CDR3 is 11 amino acids long. Each CDR3 protein is one row after TCRdb ran MiXCR on the 5' RACE reads. The top ten hold 27% of the sample, which has approximately 100,000 distinct CDR3 sequences, around 12% seen once. Study observations and caveats: There were some responding clones in pre-infection memory, which suggested that cross-reactive memory had joined. Contracting CD4+ clones lay largely in CM and EM, with CD8+ ones residing in EMRA.

The chain carries TRBV11-2 and TRBJ2-2, with D uncertain. Input material: PBMCs or a T cell subset sorted from them (not recorded which). The TCR originated in an adult woman who had mild COVID-19 (a few samples of this study predate the infection). Cell type and time point are not known. The chain's CDR3 is CASFWAGELFF. The CDR3 DNA reads TGTGCCAGCTTTTGGGCGGGGGAGCTGTTTTTT.